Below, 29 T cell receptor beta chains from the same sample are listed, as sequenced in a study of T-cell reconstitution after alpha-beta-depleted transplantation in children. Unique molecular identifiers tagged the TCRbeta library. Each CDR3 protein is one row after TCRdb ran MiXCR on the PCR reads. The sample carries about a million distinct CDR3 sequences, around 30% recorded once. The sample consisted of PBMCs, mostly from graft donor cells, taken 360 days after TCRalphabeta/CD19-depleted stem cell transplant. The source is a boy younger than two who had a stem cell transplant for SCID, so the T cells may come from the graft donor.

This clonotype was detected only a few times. The CDR3 region has the DNA TGCAGCGTTGAAGATCTAGGGGTTAGGGAGCAGTACTTC. Its translation: CSVEDLGVREQYF. The genes are TRBV29-1 and TRBJ2-7, with D perhaps TRBD1 (5 bases). From germline, CDR1 is SQVTM and CDR2 ANQGSEA. V was shortened by 0 bases and J by 7 bases, with 13 bases between the two germline ends. The CDR3 totals 13 residues.

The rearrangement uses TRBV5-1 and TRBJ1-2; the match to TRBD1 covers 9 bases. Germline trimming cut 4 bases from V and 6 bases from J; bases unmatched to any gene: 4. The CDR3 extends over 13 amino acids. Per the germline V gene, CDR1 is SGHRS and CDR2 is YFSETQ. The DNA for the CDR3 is TGCGCCAGCAGCCTACAGGGGGCCGATGGCTACACCTTC. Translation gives CASSLQGADGYTF.

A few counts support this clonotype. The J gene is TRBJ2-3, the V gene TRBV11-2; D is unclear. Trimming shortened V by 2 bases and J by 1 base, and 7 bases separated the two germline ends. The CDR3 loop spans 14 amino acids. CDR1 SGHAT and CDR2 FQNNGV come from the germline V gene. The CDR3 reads CASSLQARTDTQYF. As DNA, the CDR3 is TGTGCCAGCAGCTTACAGGCGCGCACAGATACGCAGTATTTT.

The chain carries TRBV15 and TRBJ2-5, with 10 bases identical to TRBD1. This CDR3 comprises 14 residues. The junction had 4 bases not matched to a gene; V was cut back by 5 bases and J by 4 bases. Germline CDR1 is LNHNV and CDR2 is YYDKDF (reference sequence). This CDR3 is CATSPGQGGETQYF. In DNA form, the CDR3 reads TGTGCCACCAGCCCCGGACAGGGGGGAGAGACCCAGTACTTC.

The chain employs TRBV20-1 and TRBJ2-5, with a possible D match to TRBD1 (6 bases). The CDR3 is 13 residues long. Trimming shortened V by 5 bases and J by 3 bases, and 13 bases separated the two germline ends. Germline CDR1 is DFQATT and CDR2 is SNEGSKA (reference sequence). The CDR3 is CSAYTNREETQYF. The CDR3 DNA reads TGCAGTGCTTATACCAACAGGGAAGAGACCCAGTACTTC.

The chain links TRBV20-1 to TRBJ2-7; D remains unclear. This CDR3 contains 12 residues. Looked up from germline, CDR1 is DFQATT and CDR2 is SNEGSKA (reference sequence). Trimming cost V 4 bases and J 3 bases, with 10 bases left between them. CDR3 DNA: TGCAGTGCTAAGGTCACCGGCTACGAGCAGTACTTC. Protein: CSAKVTGYEQYF.

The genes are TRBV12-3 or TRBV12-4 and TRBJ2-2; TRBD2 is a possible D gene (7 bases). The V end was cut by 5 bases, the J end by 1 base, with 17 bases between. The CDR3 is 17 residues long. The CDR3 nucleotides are TGTGCCAGCAGTCTACCCCCCGGGGGGCTGAACACCGGGGAGCTGTTTTTT. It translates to CASSLPPGGLNTGELFF.

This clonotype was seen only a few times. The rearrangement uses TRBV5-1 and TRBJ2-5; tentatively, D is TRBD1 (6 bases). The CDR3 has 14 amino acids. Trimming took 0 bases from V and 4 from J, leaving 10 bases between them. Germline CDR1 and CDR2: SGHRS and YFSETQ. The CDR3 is CASSLAVRGETQYF. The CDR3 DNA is TGCGCCAGCAGCTTGGCGGTCAGGGGAGAGACCCAGTACTTC.

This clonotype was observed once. The CDR3 protein is CASSQVLAGTYGEQYF. The DNA of the CDR3 is TGCGCCAGCAGCCAAGTGTTAGCGGGGACCTATGGTGAGCAGTACTTC. This chain links TRBV4-1 with TRBJ2-7, with TRBD2 matching over 8 bases. CDR1 is MGHRA and CDR2 is YSYEKL in the germline V gene. V gave up 1 base and J gave up 7 bases; unmatched junction bases: 12. The CDR3 covers 16 residues.

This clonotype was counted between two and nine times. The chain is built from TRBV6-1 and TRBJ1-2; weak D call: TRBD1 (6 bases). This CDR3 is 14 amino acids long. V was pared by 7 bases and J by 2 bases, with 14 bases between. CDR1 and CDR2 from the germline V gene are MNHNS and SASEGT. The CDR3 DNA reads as TGTGCCAGCAACCCGGGACATCCCAACTATGGCTACACCTTC. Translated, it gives CASNPGHPNYGYTF.

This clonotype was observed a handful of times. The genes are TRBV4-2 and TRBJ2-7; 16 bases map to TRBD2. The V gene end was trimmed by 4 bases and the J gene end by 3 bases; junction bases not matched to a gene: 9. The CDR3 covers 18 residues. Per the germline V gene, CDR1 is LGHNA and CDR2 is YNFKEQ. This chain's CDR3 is CASSPPGLAGGRNYEQYF. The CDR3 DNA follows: TGTGCCAGCAGCCCCCCGGGACTAGCGGGGGGGCGGAACTACGAGCAGTACTTC.

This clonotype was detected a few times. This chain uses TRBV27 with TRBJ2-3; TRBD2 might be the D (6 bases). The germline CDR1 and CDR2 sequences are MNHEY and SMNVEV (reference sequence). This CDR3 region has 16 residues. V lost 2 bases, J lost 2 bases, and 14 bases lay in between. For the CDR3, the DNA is TGTGCCAGCAGTTTAACGCTAGCGCCCCTCACAGATACGCAGTATTTT. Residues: CASSLTLAPLTDTQYF.

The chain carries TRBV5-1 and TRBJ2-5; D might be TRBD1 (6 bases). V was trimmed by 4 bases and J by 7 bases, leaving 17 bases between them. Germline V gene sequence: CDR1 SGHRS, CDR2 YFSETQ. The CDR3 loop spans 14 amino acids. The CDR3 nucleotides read TGCGCCAGCAGCCCTTCGACAGGACGGTGGACCCAGTACTTC. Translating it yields CASSPSTGRWTQYF.

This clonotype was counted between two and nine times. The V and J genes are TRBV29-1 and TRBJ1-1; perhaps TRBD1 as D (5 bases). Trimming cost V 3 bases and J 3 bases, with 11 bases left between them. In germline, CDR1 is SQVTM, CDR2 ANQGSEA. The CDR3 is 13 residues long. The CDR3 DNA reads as TGCAGCGTTGATTCCGGGGCCGACACTGAAGCTTTCTTT. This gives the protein CSVDSGADTEAFF.

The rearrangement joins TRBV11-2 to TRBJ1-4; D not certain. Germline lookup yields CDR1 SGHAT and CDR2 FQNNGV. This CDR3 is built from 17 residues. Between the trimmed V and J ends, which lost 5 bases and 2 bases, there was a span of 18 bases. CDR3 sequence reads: CASSPRSRIGTNEKLFF. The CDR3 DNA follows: TGTGCCAGCAGCCCTCGTAGTCGGATCGGCACTAATGAAAAACTGTTTTTT.

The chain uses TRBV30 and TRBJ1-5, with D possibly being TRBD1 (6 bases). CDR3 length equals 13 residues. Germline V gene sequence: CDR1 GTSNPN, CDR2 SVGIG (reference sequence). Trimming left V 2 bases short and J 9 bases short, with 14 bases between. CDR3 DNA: TGTGCCTGGAGTCCTGACAGGCGGCGGCCCCAGCATTTT. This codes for CAWSPDRRRPQHF.

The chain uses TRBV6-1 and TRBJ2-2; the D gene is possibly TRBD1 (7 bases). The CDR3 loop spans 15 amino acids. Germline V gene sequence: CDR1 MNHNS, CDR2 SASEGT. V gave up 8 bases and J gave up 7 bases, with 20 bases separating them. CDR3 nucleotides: TGTGCCAGCCGGAGGGGGCGGTTTGCCGGCGGGGAGCTGTTTTTT. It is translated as CASRRGRFAGGELFF.

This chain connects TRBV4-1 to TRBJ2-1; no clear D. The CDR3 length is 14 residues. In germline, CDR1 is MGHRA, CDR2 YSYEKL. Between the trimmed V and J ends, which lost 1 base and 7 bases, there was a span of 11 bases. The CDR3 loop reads CASSQAPGLNEQFF. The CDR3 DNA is TGCGCCAGCAGCCAAGCGCCCGGGTTGAATGAGCAGTTCTTC.

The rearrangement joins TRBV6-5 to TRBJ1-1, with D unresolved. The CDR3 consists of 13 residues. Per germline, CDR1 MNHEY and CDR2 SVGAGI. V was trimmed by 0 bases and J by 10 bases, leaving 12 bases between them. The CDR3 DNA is TGTGCCAGCAGTTACTCTGCCGGGCAAGGAGCTTTCTTT. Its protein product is CASSYSAGQGAFF.

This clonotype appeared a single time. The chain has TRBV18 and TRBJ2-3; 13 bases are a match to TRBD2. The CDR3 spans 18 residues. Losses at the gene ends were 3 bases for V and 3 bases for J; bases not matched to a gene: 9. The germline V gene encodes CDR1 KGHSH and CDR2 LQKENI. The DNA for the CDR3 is TGTGCCAGCTCACCGACCCTCTCGACTAGCGGGGGGACAGATACGCAGTATTTT. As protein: CASSPTLSTSGGTDTQYF.

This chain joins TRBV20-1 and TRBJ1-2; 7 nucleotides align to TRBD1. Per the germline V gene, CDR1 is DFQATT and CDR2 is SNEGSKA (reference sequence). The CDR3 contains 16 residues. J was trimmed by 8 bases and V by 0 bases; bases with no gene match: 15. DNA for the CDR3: TGCAGTGCTAGAGATTCCACCCGGGGACAGTCTAAAGGCTACACCTTC. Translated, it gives CSARDSTRGQSKGYTF.

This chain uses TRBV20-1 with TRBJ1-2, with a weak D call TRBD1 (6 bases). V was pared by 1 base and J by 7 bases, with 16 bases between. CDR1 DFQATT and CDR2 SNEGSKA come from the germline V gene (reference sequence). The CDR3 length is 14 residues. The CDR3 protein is CSARAGWGRTGYTF. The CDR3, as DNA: TGCAGTGCTAGAGCAGGTTGGGGGCGAACTGGCTACACCTTC.

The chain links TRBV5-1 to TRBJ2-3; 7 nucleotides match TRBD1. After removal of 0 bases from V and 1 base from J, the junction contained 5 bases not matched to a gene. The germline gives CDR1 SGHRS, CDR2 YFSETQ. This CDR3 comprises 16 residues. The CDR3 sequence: CASSLEGGVGTDTQYF. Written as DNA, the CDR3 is TGCGCCAGCAGCTTGGAAGGGGGCGTTGGCACAGATACGCAGTATTTT.

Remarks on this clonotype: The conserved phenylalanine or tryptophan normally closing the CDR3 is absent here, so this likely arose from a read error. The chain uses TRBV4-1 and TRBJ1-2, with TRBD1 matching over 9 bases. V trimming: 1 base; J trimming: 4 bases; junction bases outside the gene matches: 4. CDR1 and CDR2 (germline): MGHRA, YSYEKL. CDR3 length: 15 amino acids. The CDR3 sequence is CASSQGRGQGYGYTC. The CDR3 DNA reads TGCGCCAGCAGCCAAGGACGGGGACAGGGCTATGGCTACACCTGC.

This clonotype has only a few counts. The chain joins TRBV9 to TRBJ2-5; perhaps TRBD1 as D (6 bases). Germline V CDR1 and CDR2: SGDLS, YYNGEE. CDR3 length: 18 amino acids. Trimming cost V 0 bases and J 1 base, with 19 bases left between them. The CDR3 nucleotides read TGTGCCAGCAGCGTAGTTGTTTTCCAGGGGCCTTTCCAAGAGACCCAGTACTTC. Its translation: CASSVVVFQGPFQETQYF.

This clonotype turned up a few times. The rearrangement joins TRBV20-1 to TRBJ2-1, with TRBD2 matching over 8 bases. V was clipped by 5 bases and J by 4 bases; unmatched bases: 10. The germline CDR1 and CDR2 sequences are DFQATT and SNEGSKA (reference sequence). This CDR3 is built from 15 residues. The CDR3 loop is CSAVPGRGDYNEQFF. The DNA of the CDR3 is TGCAGTGCTGTCCCGGGGCGGGGGGATTACAATGAGCAGTTCTTC.

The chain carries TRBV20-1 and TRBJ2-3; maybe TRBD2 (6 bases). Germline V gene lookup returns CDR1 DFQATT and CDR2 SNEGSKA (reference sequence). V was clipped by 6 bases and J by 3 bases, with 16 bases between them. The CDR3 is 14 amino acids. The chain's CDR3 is CSAAWREWTDTQYF. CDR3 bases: TGCAGTGCAGCATGGAGGGAATGGACAGATACGCAGTATTTT.

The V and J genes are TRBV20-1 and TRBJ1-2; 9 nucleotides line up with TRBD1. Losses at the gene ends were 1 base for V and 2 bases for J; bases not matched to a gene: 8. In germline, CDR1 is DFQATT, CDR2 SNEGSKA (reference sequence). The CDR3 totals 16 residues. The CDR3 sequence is CSARVHGQGRNYGYTF. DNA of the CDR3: TGCAGTGCTAGAGTCCACGGACAGGGGAGGAACTATGGCTACACCTTC.

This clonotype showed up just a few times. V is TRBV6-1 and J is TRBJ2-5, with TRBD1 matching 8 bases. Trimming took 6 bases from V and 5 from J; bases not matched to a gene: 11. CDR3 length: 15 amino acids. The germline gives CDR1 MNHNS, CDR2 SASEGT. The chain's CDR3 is CASSRGQGQWETQYF. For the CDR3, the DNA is TGTGCCAGCAGCCGAGGACAGGGACAATGGGAGACCCAGTACTTC.